The 20 T cell receptor beta chains reported below all come from one sample, sequenced in a study of blood T cell repertoires in COVID-19 (TCRdb year 2020). Receptors were amplified or captured by the immunoSEQ multiplex PCR assay. TCRdb limited this immuneACCESS table to in-frame rearrangements with V and J called. A share of clones is missing; checked studies link under half to unresolved V genes, and the rest is unexplained. This sample gives approximately 230,000 clones in total; 87% of them show up just once. The top ten constitute 3% to 3.5% of the sample. Sequencing input: peripheral blood. Receptors originate from a man between 18 and 35 years old with active or convalescent COVID-19.

This clone was recorded many times. V gene TRBV20-1 combines with J gene TRBJ2-1, with TRBD2 matching 15 bases. The V gene's germline CDR1 is DFQATT and CDR2 SNEGSKA (reference sequence). V was clipped by 3 bases and J by 9 bases; unmatched bases: 3. The CDR3 is 14 amino acids. The CDR3 loop reads CSASRGLAGGEQFF. The CDR3 DNA reads as TGCAGTGCTAGTAGGGGACTAGCGGGAGGTGAGCAGTTCTTC.

The rearrangement joins TRBV27 to TRBJ2-7; TRBD2 agrees at 10 bases. The CDR3 is made up of 19 amino acids. Germline V gene data show CDR1 as MNHEY and CDR2 as SMNVEV (reference sequence). V trimming: 4 bases; J trimming: 3 bases; junction bases outside the gene matches: 18. CDR3 protein: CASSSKGAQLEREGYEQYF. CDR3 bases: TGTGCCAGCAGTTCCAAAGGGGCCCAACTAGAGCGGGAGGGCTACGAGCAGTACTTC.

This rearrangement joins TRBV6-2 or TRBV6-3 to TRBJ2-5; tentative D call: TRBD2 (6 bases). Germline V lookup: CDR1 MNHEY, CDR2 SVGEGT. The CDR3 sequence is 16 residues long. The V and J ends lost 5 bases and 3 bases respectively, with 19 bases between them. The CDR3 sequence: CASSENLGLPEETQYF. In DNA form, the CDR3 reads TGTGCCAGCAGTGAGAACTTGGGACTCCCAGAAGAGACCCAGTACTTC.

The gene calls are TRBV19 and TRBJ1-1; unclear D gene. The V gene lost 1 base and the J gene lost 1 base, with 10 bases spanning the gap. The CDR3 covers 15 residues. Germline V gene data show CDR1 as LNHDA and CDR2 as SQIVND (reference sequence). The CDR3 nucleotides read TGTGCCAGTAGTATAGGAGGGATTGGGAACACTGAAGCTTTCTTT. Translation: CASSIGGIGNTEAFF.

V gene TRBV12-3 or TRBV12-4 combines with J gene TRBJ1-2; D is undetermined. This CDR3 is built from 11 residues. The V end lost 2 bases, the J end lost 7 bases, and 5 bases lay between the germline ends. CDR3 loop: CASSLPGGYTF. The CDR3 DNA reads TGTGCCAGCAGTTTACCCGGTGGCTACACCTTC.

CDR3 loop: CASSLRPTRVSGTDTQYF. As DNA, the CDR3 is TGTGCCAGCAGCCTCCGCCCCACTCGGGTATCGGGCACAGATACGCAGTATTTT. The chain is built from TRBV7-6 and TRBJ2-3, with D unresolved. This CDR3 has 18 amino acids. Between the trimmed V and J ends, which lost 5 bases and 1 base, there was a span of 22 bases. Germline V gene sequence: CDR1 SGHVS, CDR2 FNYEAQ. Together with reference TRBV7-6 and TRBJ2-3, the CDR3 gives the full variable domain: GAGVSQSPRYKVTKRGQDVALRCDPISGHVSLYWYRQALGQGPEFLTYFNYEAQQDKSGLPNDRFSAERPEGSISTLTIQRTEQRDSAMYRCASSLRPTRVSGTDTQYFGPGTRLTVL.

V is TRBV6-5 and J is TRBJ2-3; TRBD2 aligns across 7 bases. Trimming at V came to 6 bases and at J to 0 bases, leaving 3 bases not matched to a gene. This CDR3 region has 14 residues. CDR1 is MNHEY, CDR2 SVGAGI, per germline. The CDR3 region is CASRLAHSTDTQYF. CDR3 nucleotide sequence: TGTGCCAGCAGACTAGCGCACAGCACAGATACGCAGTATTTT.

The chain links TRBV4-1 to TRBJ1-1; possibly TRBD1 for D (6 bases). This CDR3 is 14 amino acids long. Trimming pared 2 bases from V and 4 bases from J, leaving 11 bases between. The germline gives CDR1 MGHRA, CDR2 YSYEKL. CDR3 bases: TGCGCCAGCAGCCAATCACAGGGTAGCACTGAAGCTTTCTTT. It is translated as CASSQSQGSTEAFF.

The chain uses TRBV15 and TRBJ1-2; 9 bases agree with TRBD1. This CDR3 is built from 15 residues. J lost 5 bases, V lost 1 base, and 5 bases had no gene match. CDR1 is LNHNV and CDR2 is YYDKDF in the germline V gene (reference sequence). The CDR3 region is CATSRATGGGYGYTF. The CDR3 DNA reads as TGTGCCACCAGCAGAGCGACAGGGGGTGGATATGGCTACACCTTC.

The rearrangement links TRBV6-5 to TRBJ2-2, with D perhaps TRBD2 (7 bases). Per the germline V gene, CDR1 is MNHEY and CDR2 is SVGAGI. The CDR3 is 15 residues long. Trimming took off 2 bases at V and 4 bases at J, with 11 bases between the two ends. CDR3 protein: CASSYTGGRTGELFF. CDR3 bases: TGTGCCAGCAGTTACACCGGGGGGCGCACCGGGGAGCTGTTTTTT.

The chain links TRBV30 to TRBJ1-1; 7 bases fit TRBD1. With V trimmed by 1 base and J by 11 bases, 13 bases remained unmatched. The CDR3 is made up of 14 amino acids. Per the germline V gene, CDR1 is GTSNPN and CDR2 is SVGIG (reference sequence). This chain's CDR3 is CAWSANPTGSGAFF. In DNA form, the CDR3 reads TGTGCCTGGAGTGCCAATCCGACAGGGTCGGGGGCTTTCTTT.

The gene calls are TRBV4-3 and TRBJ2-1; 7 nucleotides line up with TRBD2. Germline CDR1 LGHNA, CDR2 YSLEER. J gave up 4 bases and V 0 bases, and 6 bases lay outside the gene matches. The CDR3 covers 16 residues. The CDR3 nucleotides read TGCGCCAGCAGCCAAGACGGCGGGGGAGCTTACAATGAGCAGTTCTTC. Translation: CASSQDGGGAYNEQFF.

This clone was seen a single time. The chain links TRBV30 to TRBJ2-5; 7 nucleotides match TRBD1. The trim removed 1 base at V and 5 bases at J, leaving 4 bases unmatched. CDR1 is GTSNPN, CDR2 SVGIG, per germline (reference sequence). The CDR3 is 13 residues long. CDR3 in DNA: TGTGCCTGGAGTGGACAGGGACCGGAGACCCAGTACTTC. Encoded protein: CAWSGQGPETQYF.

The gene calls are TRBV27 and TRBJ2-3; D is possibly TRBD1 (6 bases). Germline loops: CDR1 MNHEY, CDR2 SMNVEV (reference sequence). V shed 0 bases and J shed 7 bases, with 14 bases lying between them. This CDR3 has 15 residues. The DNA for the CDR3 is TGTGCCAGCAGTTTATCGATGGGGGCTACCTATACGCAGTATTTT. It is translated as CASSLSMGATYTQYF.

The chain is built from TRBV7-2 and TRBJ2-1; possible D gene TRBD2, 6 bases. The CDR3 is 16 amino acids. Deletions cut 1 base from V and 15 bases from J, with 25 bases between. The V gene's germline CDR1 is SGHTA and CDR2 FQGNSA. The CDR3 region has the DNA TGTGCCAGCAGCTTAGACTTTATCGGGGGAAGCCGCCGGGGGTTCTTC. Amino acid sequence: CASSLDFIGGSRRGFF.

V gene TRBV5-4 combines with J gene TRBJ2-1; a weak D match, TRBD2 (6 bases). CDR1 SGHNT and CDR2 YYREEE come from the germline V gene (reference sequence). Trimming stripped 2 bases from V and 4 bases from J, with 10 bases between. CDR3 length equals 14 residues. In DNA, the CDR3 is TGTGCCAGCAGCTTAGGCGGGAAGTACAATGAGCAGTTCTTC. It specifies CASSLGGKYNEQFF.

In its sample, this clone was seen a few times. V and J are TRBV4-3 and TRBJ2-3, with unresolved D. The CDR3 totals 16 residues. V was clipped by 3 bases and J by 0 bases, with 13 bases between them. Germline V gene sequence: CDR1 LGHNA, CDR2 YSLEER. The CDR3 bases are TGCGCCAGCAGCCAGACTTCCTTATCTAGCACAGATACGCAGTATTTT. It yields the protein CASSQTSLSSTDTQYF.

This clone was seen a handful of times. The V call is TRBV7-9, the J call TRBJ2-7; 12 bases are shared with TRBD2. Germline loops: CDR1 SEHNR, CDR2 FQNEAQ (reference sequence). The length of the CDR3 is 16 residues. V dropped 5 bases and J dropped 6; count of bases not matched to a gene: 11. CDR3 bases: TGTGCCAGCAGCCCTAATGGACTAGCGGGATATGTCGAGCAGTACTTC. This gives the protein CASSPNGLAGYVEQYF.

The V and J genes are TRBV10-3 and TRBJ1-2, with D perhaps matching TRBD1 (5 bases). CDR3 size: 15 residues. Trimming stripped 0 bases from V and 3 bases from J, with 11 bases between. CDR1 ENHRY and CDR2 SYGVKD come from the germline V gene. The CDR3 spells CAISESTAGDYGYTF. CDR3 in DNA: TGTGCCATCAGTGAGTCGACAGCCGGAGACTATGGCTACACCTTC.

The V gene is TRBV11-1, the J gene TRBJ2-7, with a possible D match to TRBD1 (5 bases). The germline V gene encodes CDR1 SGHAT and CDR2 FQDESV (reference sequence). The CDR3 totals 14 residues. The germline V and J ends were trimmed by 1 base and 3 bases, with 10 bases remaining between them. This chain's CDR3 is CASSLGQSYYEQYF. CDR3 sequence (DNA): TGTGCCAGCAGCTTAGGACAGTCCTACTACGAGCAGTACTTC.